A selection of T cell receptor beta chains follows, all from one sample in a study of cytomegalovirus exposure and HLA in healthy donors. The protocol was immunoSEQ multiplex PCR, while the TCRdb copy is restricted to in-frame clones and leaves out a portion. The table has under 170,000 clones, 79% seen once. The sequenced sample was PBMCs. All receptors come from a man aged 50 to 60 in good health and CMV-seropositive. The conserved cysteine and the conserved F or W are not part of the CDR3 here.

j_call	v_call	cdr3_aa
TRBJ2-6	TRBV6-6	ASRGGFGANVLT
TRBJ1-2	TRBV4-1	ASSQTGGTNYGYT
TRBJ1-3	TRBV11-2	ASSPRDRGNTIY
TRBJ2-7	TRBV28	ASSRAGGSPEQY
TRBJ2-2	TRBV7-9	ASSLVGHKARTGELF
TRBJ2-1	TRBV7-9	SSSLYENEQF
TRBJ1-2	TRBV20-1	SARIPGGYT
TRBJ2-5	TRBV5-1	ASSGGQSETQY
TRBJ1-2	TRBV15	ATSSASTGENGYT
TRBJ2-5	TRBV5-1	ASSLTGLAGQETQY
TRBJ2-7	TRBV10-2	ASSNSGRRSYEQY
TRBJ1-6	TRBV5-1	ASSLAGPNSPLH
TRBJ2-1	TRBV27	ASSLERRGEQF
TRBJ2-1	TRBV28	ASSFPRASGRNEQF
TRBJ1-5	TRBV7-2	ASSTTGTVSANYQPQH
TRBJ2-7	TRBV4-2	ASSQNTGGIYEQY
TRBJ1-1	TRBV27	ASSLTPTASNTEAF
TRBJ1-2	TRBV6-1	ASSGGTDRASNYGYT
TRBJ2-5	TRBV5-1	ASSLSGRVQETQY
TRBJ1-2	TRBV15	ATSRDRTDYGYT
TRBJ2-1	TRBV6-1	ASRQQGYSNEQF
TRBJ2-2	TRBV7-3	ASSSQGNTGELF
.	TRBV25-1	ASSDPGTGFVEQY
TRBJ2-2	TRBV6-4	ASSDPGLADIGELF
TRBJ2-7	TRBV11-3	ASSLLRTYEQY
TRBJ1-1	TRBV11-3	ASSRGTDEAF
TRBJ2-7	TRBV10-2	ASQSGTASSYEQY
TRBJ2-5	TRBV11-2	ASSSTRTSDRQETQY
TRBJ2-3	TRBV11-2	ASSLGTGRSDTQY
TRBJ1-5	TRBV15	ATSLRQGDQPQH
TRBJ1-1	TRBV6-6	ASSWTGTSNTEAF
TRBJ1-1	TRBV5-5	ASSLGSRNRREAF
TRBJ1-2	TRBV30	AWSLTGTATYGYT
TRBJ1-4	TRBV5-4	ASSRGQGAVEKLF
TRBJ1-1	TRBV5-1	ASSVDRNTEAF
TRBJ1-2	TRBV6-1	AGSPQGANYGYT
TRBJ2-1	TRBV5-1	ASALLAQSYNEQF
TRBJ2-7	TRBV9	ASSVGQGAFSREQY
TRBJ2-7	TRBV7-2	ASSLDASGAYEQY
TRBJ2-7	TRBV5-1	ASSLQDIQY
TRBJ2-5	TRBV28	ATQGETQY
TRBJ1-2	TRBV6-5	ASSRTGYGYT